This T cell receptor (beta chain) was documented in a study of T cells in Graves' hyperthyroidism and ophthalmopathy. V lost 7 bases and J 8 bases, leaving 11 bases between the germline ends. The CDR3 loop spans 12 amino acids. Germline CDR1 is SGHNT and CDR2 is YENEEA. Amplification of TCR beta CDR3 regions was performed using RNA transcripts as template. The TCR CDR3 first-round RT-PCR relied on the HTBI primer set. Using its own MiXCR run on the multiplex PCR reads, TCRdb lists one record per CDR3 protein. The table records 450,000 to 550,000 distinct CDR3 sequences, 24% of them present only once. Extraction of PBMCs used roughly 9.6 ml of fresh peripheral blood.

The chain joins TRBV11-3 to TRBJ2-2, with no clear D. The sequencing sample was made of blood. The clonotype originates from a woman in her 30s with Graves' ophthalmopathy. CDR3 loop: CASNLRVGELFF. In DNA form, the CDR3 reads TGTGCCAGCAACCTTCGCGTGGGGGAGCTGTTTTTT.